This T cell receptor beta chain was captured by sequencing in a study of T-cell reconstitution after alpha-beta-depleted transplantation in children. Per germline, CDR1 SEHNR and CDR2 FQNEAQ (reference sequence). The CDR3 spans 15 residues. V lost 1 base, J lost 3 bases, and 3 bases stayed unmatched. A TCRbeta library incorporating unique molecular identifiers was prepared. TCRdb re-analysed the PCR reads in MiXCR, keeping a single row per CDR3 protein. Here the sample spans 17,000 or so distinct CDR3 sequences, over 10% being singletons. Study results and limitations: Newly generated T cells supplied most T-cell counts and diversity one year post-transplant. Day-60 TCRbeta diversity that was high in some patients was derived from surviving recipient T cells and thymic progenitors. After transplant, at about two months, alpha-beta T cells were reportedly derived from several hundred expanded graft clones.

About this clonotype: Its antigen remains unknown.

The chain is built from TRBV7-9 and TRBJ2-3; TRBD2 aligns across 8 bases. The source of this sequence is a boy less than two years old who had a stem cell transplant for Wiskott-Aldrich syndrome, so the T cells may come from the graft donor. Sample: PBMCs, mostly from graft donor cells, taken 180 days after TCRalphabeta/CD19-depleted stem cell transplant. The CDR3 DNA follows: TGTGCCAGCAGCTTAGGGCTAGCGGGTACAGATACGCAGTATTTT. It is translated as CASSLGLAGTDTQYF.